Following are 32 T cell receptor beta chains from one sample sequenced in a study of early T cells in non-severe SARS-CoV-2 infection. TCRdb re-called the 5' RACE reads with MiXCR, one entry per CDR3 protein. The sample shows tens of thousands of distinct CDR3 sequences, about 6.2% of them seen only once. The sample in question was whole blood, obtained at baseline. The source is an adult who was a healthcare worker with PCR-confirmed SARS-CoV-2 infection or an uninfected control (not recorded which).

This clonotype was detected many times. The chain links TRBV7-2 to TRBJ1-5; D gene unclear. CDR3 length equals 14 residues. Germline lookup yields CDR1 SGHTA and CDR2 FQGNSA. Deletions cut 1 base from V and 7 bases from J, with 11 bases between. CDR3 region: CASSLGTTRQPQHF. The DNA for the CDR3 is TGTGCCAGCAGCTTAGGGACTACAAGGCAGCCCCAGCATTTT. The complete variable domain, with remaining parts taken from reference TRBV7-2 and TRBJ1-5, reads GAGVSQSPSNKVTEKGKDVELRCDPISGHTALYWYRQSLGQGLEFLIYFQGNSAPDKSGLPSDRFSAERTGGSVSTLTIQRTQQEDSAVYLCASSLGTTRQPQHFGDGTRLSIL.

The gene calls are TRBV28 and TRBJ2-2; possible D gene TRBD2, 5 bases. The CDR3 loop spans 16 amino acids. V lost 3 bases to trimming and J lost 6 bases, with 17 bases between them. From germline, CDR1 is MDHEN and CDR2 SYDVKM. The chain's CDR3 is CASSFGLAIISGELFF. The CDR3 nucleotides are TGTGCCAGCAGTTTTGGTCTAGCCATTATCTCCGGGGAGCTGTTTTTT.

V gene TRBV12-3 or TRBV12-4 combines with J gene TRBJ2-7; 9 bases match TRBD1. This CDR3 has 14 amino acids. V lost 8 bases and J lost 0; bases outside the gene matches: 5. CDR3 in amino acids: CASGRDRVSYEQYF. In DNA form, the CDR3 reads TGTGCCAGCGGTCGGGACAGGGTCTCCTACGAGCAGTACTTC.

The V gene is TRBV21-1, the J gene TRBJ2-1; the table gives TRBD1 as D, unverified against the DNA. TRBV21-1 is a listed pseudogene. CDR3 size: 13 residues. CDR3 coding DNA: TGTGCCAGCAGGCCCCAGGTTTCGGCTGGGCAGTTCTTC. Amino acids: CASRPQVSAGQFF.

At least ten counts were recorded for this clonotype. The chain joins TRBV12-3 or TRBV12-4 to TRBJ1-1; tentatively, D is TRBD1 (6 bases). The CDR3 extends over 14 amino acids. Trimming took off 7 bases at V and 6 bases at J, with 18 bases between the two ends. The chain's CDR3 is CASIPDSWEPEAFF. The CDR3 bases are TGTGCCAGCATCCCGGACAGCTGGGAGCCTGAAGCTTTCTTT.

CDR3 in amino acids: CASSLKSGRETQYF. CDR3 DNA: TGCGCCAGCAGCTTGAAATCAGGGAGGGAGACCCAGTACTTC. V usage is TRBV5-1 and J usage is TRBJ2-5; D is perhaps TRBD2 (6 bases). The CDR3 has 14 amino acids. Germline V gene sequence: CDR1 SGHRS, CDR2 YFSETQ. V lost 1 base and J lost 5, with 12 bases in between.

This clonotype was picked up a small number of times. This CDR3 reads CASTLGTNREQYF. The CDR3 DNA follows: TGTGCCAGCACCCTCGGGACTAACCGGGAGCAGTACTTC. The chain couples TRBV12-3 or TRBV12-4 to TRBJ2-7; TRBD2 matches at 7 bases. J was trimmed by 7 bases and V by 7 bases; bases with no gene match: 10. The CDR3 spans 13 residues.

This clonotype occurred many times. The chain couples TRBV11-2 to TRBJ1-1, with a tentative D call TRBD1 (5 bases). Germline CDR1 and CDR2: SGHAT and FQNNGV. The CDR3 has 15 residues. Trimming cost V 2 bases and J 1 base, with 11 bases left between them. The CDR3 sequence: CASSLRRVGNTEAFF. The CDR3 coding sequence is TGTGCCAGCAGCTTACGCAGGGTGGGGAACACTGAAGCTTTCTTT.

This chain connects TRBV20-1 to TRBJ1-4; no definite D call. CDR1 DFQATT and CDR2 SNEGSKA come from the germline V gene (reference sequence). V was cut by 0 bases and J by 4 bases, with 12 bases left in between. The CDR3 totals 15 residues. CDR3 nucleotides: TGCAGTGCTAGAGATCTGGTTTTTGGTAATGAAAAACTGTTTTTT. Protein: CSARDLVFGNEKLFF.

The sample holds many counts of this clonotype. The chain joins TRBV24-1 to TRBJ2-1, with D perhaps matching TRBD2 (6 bases). The CDR3 covers 16 residues. V lost 3 bases to trimming and J lost 4 bases, with 15 bases between them. Germline loops: CDR1 KGHDR, CDR2 SFDVKD. The CDR3 loop reads CATSDTDTGAYNEQFF. Written as DNA, the CDR3 is TGTGCCACCAGTGATACGGACACGGGAGCTTACAATGAGCAGTTCTTC.

CDR3 bases: TGTGCCAGCCGACTAGCGGGGGTCTACGAGCAGTACTTC. Its translation: CASRLAGVYEQYF. This chain uses TRBV27 with TRBJ2-7, with TRBD2 identical over 12 bases. From germline, CDR1 is MNHEY and CDR2 SMNVEV (reference sequence). Unmatched junction bases numbered 2, after V lost 8 bases and J lost 3 bases. CDR3 size: 13 residues.

Ten or more counts support this clonotype. The CDR3 bases are TGTGCCAGTAGCAGAACAGCATCCGCAACTAATGAAAAACTGTTTTTT. Translating gives CASSRTASATNEKLFF. The chain couples TRBV19 to TRBJ1-4; no firm D call. The CDR3 covers 16 residues. Per the germline V gene, CDR1 is LNHDA and CDR2 is SQIVND (reference sequence). The germline V and J ends were trimmed by 6 bases and 0 bases, with 14 bases remaining between them. Complete variable domain (other parts from reference TRBV19 and TRBJ1-4): DGGITQSPKYLFRKEGQNVTLSCEQNLNHDAMYWYRQDPGQGLRLIYYSQIVNDFQKGDIAEGYSVSREKKESFPLTVTSAQKNPTAFYLCASSRTASATNEKLFFGSGTQLSVL.

This clonotype was counted at least ten times. The rearrangement uses TRBV19 and TRBJ2-2; a possible D gene is TRBD1 (6 bases). Trimming took off 4 bases at V and 7 bases at J, with 13 bases between the two ends. The CDR3 consists of 14 residues. Germline-derived CDR1 and CDR2 are LNHDA and SQIVND (reference sequence). The CDR3 nucleotides read TGTGCCAGTAGTACACAGGGTCGGAACGGGGAGCTGTTTTTT. This sequence encodes CASSTQGRNGELFF.

This chain uses TRBV7-2 with TRBJ1-3; no clear D gene. The length of the CDR3 is 15 residues. CDR1 is SGHTA, CDR2 FQGNSA, per germline. V gave up 1 base and J gave up 0 bases, with 7 bases separating them. The CDR3 loop reads CASSLGLYSGNTIYF. Here the CDR3 DNA reads TGTGCCAGCAGCTTAGGACTATACTCTGGAAACACCATATATTTT.

The chain links TRBV6-1 to TRBJ2-3; 8 nucleotides align to TRBD1. With 5 bases clipped from V and 6 bases from J, the junction kept 7 bases outside the gene matches. The CDR3 is made up of 14 amino acids. Germline assignment: CDR1 MNHNS and CDR2 SASEGT. The CDR3 is CASSNGQGADTQYF. The DNA for the CDR3 is TGTGCCAGCAGTAACGGACAGGGCGCGGATACGCAGTATTTT.

This clonotype was seen many times. The chain links TRBV28 to TRBJ1-2; 7 bases are shared with TRBD1. Germline CDR1 reads MDHEN; CDR2 reads SYDVKM. CDR3 length equals 14 residues. V was clipped by 2 bases and J by 4 bases; unmatched bases: 4. The CDR3 region has the DNA TGTGCCAGCAGTTTAACAGGGGAGGGCTATGGCTACACCTTC. It yields the protein CASSLTGEGYGYTF.

A remark on this clonotype: A single base separates this from a much larger clone, so it may be a read error. This chain links TRBV25-1 with TRBJ2-7; D is tentatively TRBD1 or TRBD2 (6 bases each). Looked up from germline, CDR1 is MGHDK and CDR2 is SYGVNS. This CDR3 has 16 amino acids. The V end lost 2 bases, the J end lost 0 bases, and 14 bases lay between the germline ends. CDR3 sequence reads: CASSELRGASSYEQYF. For the CDR3, the DNA is TGTGCCAGCAGTGAACTGAGGGGGGCCAGCTCCTACGAGCAGTACTTC.

This clonotype was picked up a small number of times. V usage is TRBV20-1 and J usage is TRBJ2-7; D gene unclear. The CDR3 consists of 13 residues. V was clipped by 6 bases and J by 0 bases, with 12 bases between them. CDR1 and CDR2 (germline): DFQATT, SNEGSKA (reference sequence). CDR3: CSARWPSSYEQYF. The CDR3 nucleotides are TGCAGTGCCAGGTGGCCGAGCTCCTACGAGCAGTACTTC.

At least ten counts were recorded for this clonotype. The V call is TRBV20-1, the J call TRBJ2-7; 7 bases fit TRBD2. The junction had 17 bases not matched to a gene; V was cut back by 5 bases and J by 7 bases. The germline CDR1 and CDR2 sequences are DFQATT and SNEGSKA (reference sequence). The CDR3 is made up of 15 amino acids. CDR3: CSAPNKGLDSGEQYF. As DNA, the CDR3 is TGCAGTGCTCCAAATAAAGGACTAGACTCGGGAGAGCAGTACTTC.

The V and J genes are TRBV14 and TRBJ1-2, with TRBD1 identical over 8 bases. With V trimmed by 1 base and J by 5 bases, 6 bases remained unmatched. This CDR3 comprises 15 residues. Germline V CDR1 and CDR2: SGHDN, FVKESK. The CDR3 region is CASSQVSGQDYGYTF. The CDR3 coding sequence is TGTGCCAGCAGCCAAGTTTCGGGACAGGATTATGGCTACACCTTC.

This clonotype has only a few counts. This chain connects TRBV20-1 to TRBJ2-5, with D perhaps TRBD2 (6 bases). Germline V gives CDR1 DFQATT, CDR2 SNEGSKA (reference sequence). This CDR3 contains 13 residues. V gave up 5 bases and J gave up 1 base, with 11 bases separating them. The CDR3 reads CSALTGGQETQYF. CDR3 DNA: TGCAGTGCTCTTACCGGGGGCCAAGAGACCCAGTACTTC.

In its sample, this clonotype was seen many times. The rearrangement joins TRBV7-8 to TRBJ2-2, with a possible D match to TRBD1 (5 bases). Germline CDR1 reads SGHVS; CDR2 reads FQNEAQ. The CDR3 has 14 residues. Trimming pared 5 bases from V and 1 base from J, leaving 8 bases between. The DNA for the CDR3 is TGTGCCAGCAGCCAAACAGGGAACACCGGGGAGCTGTTTTTT. It specifies CASSQTGNTGELFF. Full variable domain (missing parts from reference TRBV7-8 and TRBJ2-2): GAGVSQSPRYKVAKRGQDVALRCDPISGHVSLFWYQQALGQGPEFLTYFQNEAQLDKSGLPSDRFFAERPEGSVSTLKIQRTQQEDSAVYLCASSQTGNTGELFFGEGSRLTVL.

This chain connects TRBV10-3 to TRBJ2-7; D may be TRBD2 (5 bases). Trimming stripped 8 bases from V and 2 bases from J, with 16 bases between. Germline CDR1 ENHRY, CDR2 SYGVKD. This CDR3 has 14 residues. CDR3 region: CAIAGSGATYEQYF. In DNA form, the CDR3 reads TGTGCCATCGCAGGAAGCGGAGCCACCTACGAGCAGTACTTC.

This clonotype has just a few counts. A read error may account for a junction end that differs from germline. This rearrangement joins TRBV6-1 to TRBJ2-1, with D possibly matching TRBD2 (5 bases). The CDR3 covers 13 residues. Germline V gives CDR1 MNHNS, CDR2 SASEGT. In nucleotides, the CDR3 is TGTGCCAGCACGGAGCGGACCTACAATGAGCAGCTCTTC. This gives the protein CASTERTYNEQLF.

This clonotype was counted at least ten times. This rearrangement joins TRBV29-1 to TRBJ2-1; 10 bases line up with TRBD2. The CDR3 covers 17 residues. CDR1 and CDR2 from the germline V gene are SQVTM and ANQGSEA. J gave up 8 bases and V 6 bases, and 19 bases lay outside the gene matches. The DNA of the CDR3 is TGCAGCGTCGCCGGTGGGGCTAGCGGGAGTCGTAGGGATGAGCAGTTCTTC. Encoded protein: CSVAGGASGSRRDEQFF.

This clonotype has only a few counts. This chain connects TRBV4-1 to TRBJ2-5; D is possibly TRBD2 (7 bases). The ends were cut back, 3 bases at V and 5 bases at J, with 19 bases in the middle. CDR1 is MGHRA and CDR2 is YSYEKL in the germline V gene. This CDR3 is built from 16 residues. CDR3 sequence reads: CASSHRDVGGLETQYF. CDR3 nucleotide sequence: TGCGCCAGCAGCCATCGGGATGTCGGGGGGCTTGAGACCCAGTACTTC.

This clonotype was found many times. The V gene is TRBV28, the J gene TRBJ2-2; 12 bases line up with TRBD2. Per germline, CDR1 MDHEN and CDR2 SYDVKM. This CDR3 region has 17 residues. V lost 3 bases and J lost 8; bases outside the gene matches: 10. The CDR3 protein is CASSFWNLAGGPGELFF. The CDR3 bases are TGTGCCAGCAGTTTTTGGAATCTAGCGGGAGGGCCAGGGGAGCTGTTTTTT.

The J gene is TRBJ1-1, the V gene TRBV5-1; D gene uncertain. The CDR3 runs 14 residues. CDR1 SGHRS and CDR2 YFSETQ come from the germline V gene. V was pared by 2 bases and J by 2 bases, with 10 bases between. CDR3 loop: CASSLSGLNTEAFF. DNA for the CDR3: TGCGCCAGCAGCTTAAGCGGACTTAACACTGAAGCTTTCTTT.

This clonotype was recorded many times. The chain is built from TRBV27 and TRBJ2-1; 10 nucleotides match TRBD1. The V and J ends lost 3 bases and 9 bases, in that order; junction bases with no gene match: 2. The germline gives CDR1 MNHEY, CDR2 SMNVEV (reference sequence). This CDR3 comprises 13 residues. The CDR3 sequence is CASSLTGGAEQFF. In DNA, the CDR3 is TGTGCCAGCAGTTTGACAGGGGGCGCTGAGCAGTTCTTC.

This clonotype has just a few counts. The chain carries TRBV7-3 and TRBJ2-2; the D is unclear. Germline V gene sequence: CDR1 SGHTA, CDR2 FQGTGA. V shed 5 bases and J shed 6 bases, with 10 bases lying between them. The CDR3 length is 13 residues. CDR3 DNA: TGTGCCAGCAGCACCTTAGTGGCCGGGGAGCTGTTTTTT. Its protein is CASSTLVAGELFF.

This clonotype has just a few counts. The genes are TRBV21-1 and TRBJ1-2; TRBD1, the table's D call, was not compared with the DNA. TRBV21-1 is reported as a pseudogene. The CDR3 length is 14 residues. The CDR3 sequence is CASSKKVRVFGYTF. The DNA of the CDR3 is TGTGCCAGCAGCAAAAAGGTCAGGGTCTTCGGCTACACCTTC.

V is TRBV6-5 and J is TRBJ1-1; D unclear. CDR3 length equals 16 residues. Looked up from germline, CDR1 is MNHEY and CDR2 is SVGAGI. Between the trimmed V and J ends, which lost 6 bases and 5 bases, there was a span of 22 bases. CDR3 region: CASSQIDGHGGTEAFF. CDR3 DNA sequence: TGTGCCAGCAGCCAGATAGATGGTCACGGTGGAACTGAAGCTTTCTTT.